This T cell receptor beta chain was recorded in a study of cytomegalovirus exposure and HLA in healthy donors. The primer mix had 60 Vbeta and 13 Jbeta primers. Method: immunoSEQ multiplex PCR; TCRdb's copy keeps in-frame clones and lacks some. The clone table shows roughly 80,000 clones, with the ten largest holding about 5.9%. As to this clone: Its cognate antigen is unknown.

CDR3 size: 15 residues. Per germline, CDR1 SEHNR and CDR2 FQNEAQ (reference sequence). The J segment lost 3 bases and the V segment lost 5 bases, leaving 7 bases of the junction unmatched. Study-wide results and caveats: The authors later found most CMV-associated TCR beta chains appeared HLA-restricted. Later analysis associated a missense DCLRE1C variant with TCR beta V- and J-gene trimming.

This chain links TRBV7-9 with TRBJ2-5; 9 nucleotides agree with TRBD1. The sequenced material came from PBMCs. This sequence originates from a girl aged 10 to 17 in good health and CMV-seropositive. The CDR3 DNA reads TGTGCCAGCAGCCGAACCGGGACAGGGAAAGAGACCCAGTACTTC. Its translation is CASSRTGTGKETQYF.